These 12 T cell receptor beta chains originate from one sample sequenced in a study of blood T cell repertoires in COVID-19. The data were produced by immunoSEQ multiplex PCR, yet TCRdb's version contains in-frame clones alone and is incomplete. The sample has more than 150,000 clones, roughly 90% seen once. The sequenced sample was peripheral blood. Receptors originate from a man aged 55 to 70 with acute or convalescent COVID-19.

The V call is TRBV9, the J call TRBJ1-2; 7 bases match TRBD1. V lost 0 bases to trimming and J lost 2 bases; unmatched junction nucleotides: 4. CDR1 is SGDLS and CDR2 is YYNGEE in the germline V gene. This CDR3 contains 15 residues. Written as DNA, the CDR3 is TGTGCCAGCAGCGTAGAGGCAGGGGGAAACTATGGCTACACCTTC. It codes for CASSVEAGGNYGYTF.

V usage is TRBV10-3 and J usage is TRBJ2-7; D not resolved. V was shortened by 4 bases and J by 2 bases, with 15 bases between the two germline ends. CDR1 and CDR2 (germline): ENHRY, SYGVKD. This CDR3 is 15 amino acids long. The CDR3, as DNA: TGTGCCATCAGTGTGTCGGGCGTCGAAGCCTACGAGCAGTACTTC. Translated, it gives CAISVSGVEAYEQYF.

DNA of the CDR3: TGTGCCAGCAGCTTGGGGGCAGAGGATACGCAGTATTTT. Its protein is CASSLGAEDTQYF. The chain joins TRBV7-6 to TRBJ2-3; D is possibly TRBD1 (6 bases). Germline V gene data show CDR1 as SGHVS and CDR2 as FNYEAQ. This CDR3 region has 13 residues. With 3 bases removed from V and 6 bases from J, the gap between germline ends came to 10 bases.

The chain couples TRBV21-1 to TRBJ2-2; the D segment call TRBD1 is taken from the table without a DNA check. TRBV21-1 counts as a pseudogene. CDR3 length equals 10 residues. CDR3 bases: TGTGCCACCACAACCGGGGAGCTGTTTTTT. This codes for CATTTGELFF.

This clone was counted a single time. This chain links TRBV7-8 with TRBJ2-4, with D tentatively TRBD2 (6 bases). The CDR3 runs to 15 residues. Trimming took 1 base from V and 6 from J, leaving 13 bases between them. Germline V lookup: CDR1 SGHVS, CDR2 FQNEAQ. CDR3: CASSLERAGGNIQYF. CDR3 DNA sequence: TGTGCCAGCAGCTTAGAGCGTGCCGGGGGAAACATTCAGTACTTC.

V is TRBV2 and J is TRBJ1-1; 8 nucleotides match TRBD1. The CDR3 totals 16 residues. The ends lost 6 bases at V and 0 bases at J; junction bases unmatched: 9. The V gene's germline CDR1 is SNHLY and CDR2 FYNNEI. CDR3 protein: CASSRDRHKLNTEAFF. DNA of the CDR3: TGTGCCAGCAGCCGGGACAGGCACAAATTGAACACTGAAGCTTTCTTT.

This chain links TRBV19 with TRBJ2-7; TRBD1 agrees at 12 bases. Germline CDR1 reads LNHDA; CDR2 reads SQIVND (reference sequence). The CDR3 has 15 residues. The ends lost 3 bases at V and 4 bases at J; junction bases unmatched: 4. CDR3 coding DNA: TGTGCCAGTAGTATCGGGACAGGGGGCTCGTACGAGCAGTACTTC. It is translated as CASSIGTGGSYEQYF.

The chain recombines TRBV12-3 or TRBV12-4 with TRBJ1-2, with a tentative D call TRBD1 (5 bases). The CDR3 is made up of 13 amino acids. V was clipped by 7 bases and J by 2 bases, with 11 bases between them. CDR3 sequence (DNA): TGTGCCAGCACAGGGTACAGAAACTATGGCTACACCTTC. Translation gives CASTGYRNYGYTF.

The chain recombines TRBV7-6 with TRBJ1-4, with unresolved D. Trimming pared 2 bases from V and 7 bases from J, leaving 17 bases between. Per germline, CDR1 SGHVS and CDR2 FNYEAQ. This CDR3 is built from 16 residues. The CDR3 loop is CASSLTSEGGGEKLFF. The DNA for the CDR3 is TGTGCCAGCAGCTTAACCTCGGAAGGTGGAGGTGAAAAACTGTTTTTT.

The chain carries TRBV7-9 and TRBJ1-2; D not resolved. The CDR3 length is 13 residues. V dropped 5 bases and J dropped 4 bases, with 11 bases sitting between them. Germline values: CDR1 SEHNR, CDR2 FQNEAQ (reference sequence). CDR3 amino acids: CASSMGTSYGYTF. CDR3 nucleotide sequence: TGTGCCAGCAGCATGGGCACCAGCTATGGCTACACCTTC. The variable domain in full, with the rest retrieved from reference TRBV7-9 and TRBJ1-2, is DTGVSQNPRHKITKRGQNVTFRCDPISEHNRLYWYRQTLGQGPEFLTYFQNEAQLEKSRLLSDRFSAERPKGSFSTLEIQRTEQGDSAMYLCASSMGTSYGYTFGSGTRLTVV.

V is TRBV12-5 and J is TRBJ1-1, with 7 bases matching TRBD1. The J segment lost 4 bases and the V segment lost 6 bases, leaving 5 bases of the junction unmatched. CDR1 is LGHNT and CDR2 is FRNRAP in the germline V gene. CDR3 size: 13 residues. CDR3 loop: CASGETGSTEAFF. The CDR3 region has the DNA TGTGCTAGTGGCGAGACAGGGAGCACTGAAGCTTTCTTT.

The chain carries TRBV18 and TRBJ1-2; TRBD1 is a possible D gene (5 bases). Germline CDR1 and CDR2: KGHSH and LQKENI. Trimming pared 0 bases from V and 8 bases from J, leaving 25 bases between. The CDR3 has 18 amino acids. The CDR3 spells CASSPPPSTGTTRGGYTF. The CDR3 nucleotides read TGTGCCAGCTCACCACCCCCGTCAACCGGGACGACTAGAGGGGGCTACACCTTC.